What follows describes a single T cell receptor beta chain. The target of this receptor is not known. There are no base qualities to consult, and no much larger clone falls within one base. The data were obtained in a study of T cell responses to AZD1222 COVID-19 vaccine (dated by TCRdb to the early 2020s). For context, the study as a whole: A total of under 250 trial participants underwent TCR sequencing, of whom about 210 had received two doses of AZD1222 and 26 had received two doses of the MenACWY control vaccine. Trial participants were enrolled into age subgroups of 18-55, 56-69 and 70-plus years, which contained around 150, 29 and 61 TCR-sequenced participants, respectively.

The CDR3 starts with the cysteine, ends with the phenylalanine, and has 14 residues. CDR3 DNA only is kept here, 42 bases in frame from base 1. Cut back by 4 bases and 3 bases, the V and J ends lie 11 bases apart. From a lookup of the germline V gene, CDR1 and CDR2 are SGHDN and FVKESK. Study-wide conclusions, independent of this receptor: Participants were mostly white British, with more females than males. The authors suggested clonal diversity may have been underestimated. Epitopes outside the regions mutated in the B.1.351 and B.1.1.7 variants were reportedly recognized by nearly half of the unique spike-specific TCRs. After two AZD1222 doses, spike-specific TCR breadth and depth were significantly higher than at day 0 and than in MenACWY recipients. CD4 TCRs associated with the vaccine covered the entire spike protein, and the dominant responses were in regions 160-218 and 743-854. Only five or six AZD1222 recipients were SARS-CoV-2 seropositive at baseline, limiting conclusions about previously exposed vaccinees. Because no day 14 peak-response samples were available, the repertoires could be characterized only after the peak T cell response. The 56-69-year group was small, and its depth increase did not reach significance, likely because of low power.

The CDR3 regions of human TCRbeta chains were subjected to immunosequencing. As for how the authors treated the data: TCRs in the repertoires were compared against a reference library of SARS-CoV-2-specific TCRs that had been generated with the MIRA antigen-specificity platform. Breadth was defined as the fraction of unique TCRs that were SARS-CoV-2-associated, and depth was defined as the fraction of total T cells that were SARS-CoV-2-associated. Using the MIRA data, each spike-specific TCR was mapped to the spike region that the TCR reacts to and placed in a CD4 or CD8 class. Log10-transformed breadth and depth values were compared by one-way ANOVA with Sidak's multiple comparisons tests. In TCRdb, the immuneACCESS table is reduced to in-frame sequences with V and J assigned. These tables do not hold every clone; where another copy was compared, an unresolved V gene accounts for under half, and the others remain unexplained. The V and J calls and clone size come from that table; D and trimming were worked out from the DNA. In all, the sample holds 150,000 to 200,000 clones, and roughly 90% of those were seen once. 3% to 3.5% of the sample is in the top ten clones.

Per the publication, the time point label means: about 28 days (+/-7) after the second vaccine dose. AZD1222 recipients whose second dose came at about 4 weeks and those whose second dose came at about 12 weeks were combined into one group, since spike-specific TCR depth and breadth did not differ between the two schedules. Vaccinee samples were obtained from the UK trials COV001 and COV002, which included a single-blind randomized controlled phase 2/3 trial of AZD1222 (ChAdOx1 nCoV-19) in healthy adults. For TCRbeta chain sequencing, PBMC samples from trial participants were taken at day 0 and at day 28 after the second dose.

The receptor chain draws on TRBV14 and TRBJ2-3, with TRBD1 tentatively as D gene (6 bases match). This TCR derives from an adult who received the AZD1222 COVID-19 vaccine. Sequencing was performed on peripheral blood, taken 28 days after the second AZD1222 dose. This receptor has the CDR3 CASSPWTATDTQYF. DNA sequence: TGTGCCAGCAGCCCCTGGACAGCTACAGATACGCAGTATTTT.